This T cell receptor beta chain was profiled in a study of vaccination and CD4 T cells after COVID-19. Study information: Cells were stimulated with overlapping spike peptide pools from SARS-CoV-2, HCoV-NL63, HCoV-OC43 and HCoV-229E.

Of note for this clonotype: Its antigen is as yet unknown.

Trimming pared 7 bases from V and 4 bases from J, leaving 13 bases between. The CDR3 spans 13 residues. Germline CDR1 and CDR2: LNHDA and SQIVND (reference sequence). Specified treatment: roughly 11-day PBMC culture with coronavirus spike peptide pools or control peptides (ViraFEST assay). Positive PCR dates covered March to December 2020, before US Alpha, Beta and Delta variants. Sequenced with the Oncomine TCR Beta short-read assay was DNA taken from cultured CD4+ T cells. From the PCR reads, TCRdb called clonotypes with MiXCR, one entry per CDR3 protein. In the table there are about 21,000 distinct CDR3 sequences, roughly half of which are singletons.

This chain uses TRBV19 with TRBJ1-2; maybe TRBD1 (6 bases). This receptor was identified in a human donor who had recovered from COVID-19. The sequenced sample was CD4+ T cells from blood, cultured in vitro. The CDR3 region has the DNA TGTGCCAGTACCCCCGGACAGAGCTATGGCTACACCTTC. Its protein product is CASTPGQSYGYTF. Variable domain in full (rest from reference TRBV19 and TRBJ1-2): DGGITQSPKYLFRKEGQNVTLSCEQNLNHDAMYWYRQDPGQGLRLIYYSQIVNDFQKGDIAEGYSVSREKKESFPLTVTSAQKNPTAFYLCASTPGQSYGYTFGSGTRLTVV.